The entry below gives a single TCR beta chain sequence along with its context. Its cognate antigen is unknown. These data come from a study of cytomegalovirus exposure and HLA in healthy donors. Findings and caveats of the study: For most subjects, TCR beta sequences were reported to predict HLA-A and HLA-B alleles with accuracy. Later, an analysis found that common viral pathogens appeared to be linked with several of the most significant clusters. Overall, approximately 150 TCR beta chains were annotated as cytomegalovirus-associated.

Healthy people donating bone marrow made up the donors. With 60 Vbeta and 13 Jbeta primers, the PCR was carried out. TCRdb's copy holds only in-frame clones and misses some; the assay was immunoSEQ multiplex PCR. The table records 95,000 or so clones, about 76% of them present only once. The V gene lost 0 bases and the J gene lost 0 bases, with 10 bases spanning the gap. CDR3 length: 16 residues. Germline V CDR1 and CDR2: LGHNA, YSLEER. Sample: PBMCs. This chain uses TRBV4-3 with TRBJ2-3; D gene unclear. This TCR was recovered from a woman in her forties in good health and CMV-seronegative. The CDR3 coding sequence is TGCGCCAGCAGCCAAGAAGTCCAGGCCAGCACAGATACGCAGTATTTT. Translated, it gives CASSQEVQASTDTQYF.